Listed here are 9 T cell receptor beta chains from one sample, sequenced in a study of CD8 T cells in ankylosing spondylitis (dated by TCRdb to the late 2010s). Receptor libraries were prepared by 5' RACE. TCRdb shows the sequencer as Illumina HiSeq 2500. TCRdb ran its own pipeline on the public reads, namely fastp trimming at Q25 and MiXCR clone calling, and kept in-frame beta chains. Identical CDR3 proteins give one entry, which carries the most common genes and DNA. Within this sample are 150,000 to 200,000 distinct CDR3 sequences, with about 20% of them counted one time only. 4.3% of the sample is held by the ten biggest clonotypes. The specimen sequenced was blood, either unsorted or a sorted T cell fraction (not recorded which). The receptor set was obtained from a male donor aged 10-29 years with ankylosing spondylitis or in good health (not recorded which). Donor details come from another sample of the same person, matched by shared clones.

This chain uses TRBV20-1 with TRBJ2-1; no reliable D call. Germline CDR1 and CDR2: DFQATT and SNEGSKA (reference sequence). Trimming left V 7 bases short and J 0 bases short, with 13 bases between. CDR3 length: 14 amino acids. The CDR3 loop reads CSVQSEGSYNEQFF. The CDR3 nucleotides read TGCAGTGTTCAGAGTGAAGGCTCCTACAATGAGCAGTTCTTC.

This clonotype was recorded many times. The chain joins TRBV4-3 to TRBJ1-2; D call uncertain. The germline V gene encodes CDR1 LGHNA and CDR2 YSLEER. Trimming took 0 bases from V and 5 from J, leaving 19 bases between them. This CDR3 is built from 17 residues. The CDR3 sequence is CASSQDGSGWPQYGYTF. CDR3 DNA: TGCGCCAGCAGCCAAGATGGGTCGGGGTGGCCCCAATATGGCTACACCTTC.

This clonotype showed up many times. This chain uses TRBV6-5 with TRBJ2-7, with D unresolved. Looked up from germline, CDR1 is MNHEY and CDR2 is SVGAGI. The V end was cut by 5 bases, the J end by 2 bases, with 16 bases between. CDR3 length: 15 amino acids. CDR3 sequence (DNA): TGTGCCAGCAGTCCGGACCGTCCTGAAACCTACGAGCAGTACGTC. It encodes CASSPDRPETYEQYV.

This clonotype is a singleton in its sample. The chain uses TRBV2 and TRBJ2-1, with D perhaps given as TRBD1 or TRBD2 (6 bases each). Between the trimmed V and J ends, which lost 8 bases and 3 bases, there was a span of 17 bases. This CDR3 contains 15 residues. Germline V gene lookup returns CDR1 SNHLY and CDR2 FYNNEI. CDR3 amino acids: CASRNWAGHYNEQFF. DNA for the CDR3: TGTGCCAGCCGGAACTGGGCGGGACACTACAATGAGCAGTTCTTC. The complete variable domain, with remaining parts taken from reference TRBV2 and TRBJ2-1, reads EPEVTQTPSHQVTQMGQEVILRCVPISNHLYFYWYRQILGQKVEFLVSFYNNEISEKSEIFDDQFSVERPDGSNFTLKIRSTKLEDSAMYFCASRNWAGHYNEQFFGPGTRLTVL.

This clonotype was counted at least ten times. The V gene is TRBV18, the J gene TRBJ1-1; TRBD1 aligns across 12 bases. The length of the CDR3 is 15 residues. The germline gives CDR1 KGHSH, CDR2 LQKENI. With V trimmed by 5 bases and J by 5 bases, 6 bases remained unmatched. As DNA, the CDR3 is TGTGCCAGCTCATCCCCGGGACAGGGGGCAACTGAAGCTTTCTTT. Translating gives CASSSPGQGATEAFF.

This clonotype was recorded at least ten times. This chain uses TRBV7-9 with TRBJ1-4, with D perhaps matching TRBD1 (5 bases). Trimming removed 11 bases from V and 4 bases from J, with 17 bases in between. CDR3 length: 14 amino acids. Germline CDR1 reads SEHNR; CDR2 reads FQNEAQ (reference sequence). For the CDR3, the DNA is TGTGCCGTCCGAAAGGGGTTGAATAATGAAAAACTGTTTTTT. It is translated as CAVRKGLNNEKLFF.

V is TRBV7-2 and J is TRBJ2-3; TRBD1 matches at 7 bases. V shed 5 bases and J 4 bases; nucleotides not matched to a gene: 6. Per germline, CDR1 SGHTA and CDR2 FQGNSA. The CDR3 has 14 residues. The CDR3 region is CASSNGQAPDTQYF. The CDR3, as DNA: TGTGCCAGCAGCAACGGACAGGCACCAGATACGCAGTATTTT.

This clonotype was seen many times. This chain links TRBV6-2 or TRBV6-3 with TRBJ1-4; tentatively, D is TRBD1 (5 bases). The ends were cut back, 7 bases at V and 7 bases at J, with 19 bases in the middle. This CDR3 is 15 amino acids long. Germline V gene sequence: CDR1 MNHEY, CDR2 SVGEGT. The DNA for the CDR3 is TGTGCCAGCAACGACCCAGGGTGGCCTAGTGAAAAACTGTTTTTT. It translates to CASNDPGWPSEKLFF.

The table lists this clonotype with a few counts. The chain links TRBV20-1 to TRBJ2-1; D ambiguous. Trimming took 5 bases from V and 8 from J, leaving 16 bases between them. Looked up from germline, CDR1 is DFQATT and CDR2 is SNEGSKA (reference sequence). The CDR3 extends over 13 amino acids. The CDR3: CSASDVAVDEQFF. The CDR3 DNA reads as TGCAGTGCTTCCGACGTAGCCGTCGATGAGCAGTTCTTC.